The T cell receptor beta chain under discussion was sequenced for a study of CD8+ T cells in alopecia areata. Concerning this clone itself: Its specificity is unknown.

The CDR3 length is 14 residues. The V and J ends lost 7 bases and 3 bases, in that order; junction bases with no gene match: 10. CDR1 SQVTM and CDR2 ANQGSEA come from the germline V gene. Study findings and constraints: Mice gave a clearer picture of TCR sharing than patients did, possibly for HLA-related reasons.

This sample's treatment: oral pan-JAK inhibitor, 5-10 mg twice daily. It was from alopecia areata patients that lesional scalp punch biopsies and peripheral blood were collected. It was cDNA, reverse transcribed from extracted RNA, that served as the sequencing template. The data were produced by immunoSEQ multiplex PCR, yet TCRdb's version contains in-frame clones alone and is incomplete. This sample carries over 150,000 clones, approximately 53% of them seen once, and the ten largest clones take approximately 11%. Here the sequenced sample was CD8+ T cells sorted from blood, taken at week 24, from a patient treated with tofacitinib. The source is a human donor with alopecia areata. This chain connects TRBV29-1 to TRBJ1-2; 8 bases line up with TRBD1. The CDR3 spells CSGLGGQEYYGYTF. CDR3 coding DNA: TGCAGCGGATTGGGGGGACAGGAGTACTATGGCTACACCTTC.